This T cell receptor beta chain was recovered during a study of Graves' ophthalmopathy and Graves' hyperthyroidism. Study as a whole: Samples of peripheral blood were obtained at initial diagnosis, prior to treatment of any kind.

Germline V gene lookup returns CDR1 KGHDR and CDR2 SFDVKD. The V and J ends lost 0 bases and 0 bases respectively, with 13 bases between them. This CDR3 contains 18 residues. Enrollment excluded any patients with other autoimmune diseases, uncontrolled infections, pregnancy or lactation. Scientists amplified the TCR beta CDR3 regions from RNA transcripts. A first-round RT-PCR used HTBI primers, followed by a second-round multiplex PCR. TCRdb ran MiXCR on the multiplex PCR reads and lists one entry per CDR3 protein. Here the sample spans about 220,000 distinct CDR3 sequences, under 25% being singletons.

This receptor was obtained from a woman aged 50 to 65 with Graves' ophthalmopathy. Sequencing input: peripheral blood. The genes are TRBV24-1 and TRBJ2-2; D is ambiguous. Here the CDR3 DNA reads TGTGCCACCAGTGATTTGCCAGCTGGAACTTCGAACACCGGGGAGCTGTTTTTT. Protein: CATSDLPAGTSNTGELFF.